The entry below gives a single TCR beta chain sequence along with its context. Its antigen is undetermined. Each sample yielded about 9.2 x 10^4 assayed TCR templates. Profiling relied on immunoSEQ multiplex PCR, and the TCRdb table lists in-frame clones only, not all of them. Of tens of thousands of clones in the sample, 87% were seen once. The V gene's germline CDR1 is GTSNPN and CDR2 SVGIG (reference sequence). This CDR3 is 13 amino acids long. V was shortened by 8 bases and J by 2 bases, with 14 bases between the two germline ends. This sample is drawn from a study of siplizumab effects on memory and regulatory T cells. General study results and limits: Confirmatory evidence of suppressive function in proliferating siplizumab-culture Tregs was not obtained. Naive T cells were seen as more diverse than memory cells and as major alloresponse contributors.

This TCR came from a human donor in good health. Sequenced: Tregs sorted from blood. The genes are TRBV30 and TRBJ2-3; the D call may be TRBD1 or TRBD2 (6 bases each). The CDR3 DNA reads as TGTGCCCTTAGTAGGGGGGTCACAGATACGCAGTATTTT. Protein: CALSRGVTDTQYF.